This TCR beta chain came from a study of blood T cell repertoires in COVID-19. Losses at the gene ends were 6 bases for V and 8 bases for J; bases not matched to a gene: 9. In germline, CDR1 is MNHEY, CDR2 SVGAGI. The CDR3 spans 14 residues. Recovered status applied to Cohort 3 donors who had two consecutive negative PCRs. It also applied to those with clearance or with symptom resolution. Under the authors' procedure: Estimation of nucleated cell counts relied on the amplification of reference gene primers. Produced via immunoSEQ multiplex PCR; TCRdb's table is partial and in-frame only. For V, J and clone size, that table is used; D and trimming come from the DNA. The sample lists about 310,000 clones; over 80% were seen once.

The sequence derives from a woman in her late teens or twenties who had recovered from COVID-19. The chain couples TRBV6-5 to TRBJ1-2; TRBD1 matches 10 bases. Sequences were obtained from PBMCs or T cells enriched from blood (not recorded which). CDR3 sequence: CASSADRGHYGYTF. The CDR3 region has the DNA TGTGCCAGCAGCGCAGACAGGGGGCATTACGGCTACACCTTC.